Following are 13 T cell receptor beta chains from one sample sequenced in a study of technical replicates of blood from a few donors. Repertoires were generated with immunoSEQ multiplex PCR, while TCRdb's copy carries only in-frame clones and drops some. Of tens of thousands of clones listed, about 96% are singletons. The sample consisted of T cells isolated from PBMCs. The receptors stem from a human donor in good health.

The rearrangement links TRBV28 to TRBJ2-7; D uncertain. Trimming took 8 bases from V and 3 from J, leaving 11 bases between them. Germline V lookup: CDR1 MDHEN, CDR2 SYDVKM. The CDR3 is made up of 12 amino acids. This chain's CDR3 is CASLSLNYEQYF. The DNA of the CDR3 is TGTGCCAGCCTATCCTTAAACTACGAGCAGTACTTC.

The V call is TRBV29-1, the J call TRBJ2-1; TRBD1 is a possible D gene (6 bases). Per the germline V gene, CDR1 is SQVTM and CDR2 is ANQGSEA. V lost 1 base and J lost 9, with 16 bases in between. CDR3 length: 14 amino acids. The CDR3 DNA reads TGCAGCGTTGAAGGGTGGACAGACTCGACTGAGCAGTTCTTC. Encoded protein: CSVEGWTDSTEQFF.

The CDR3 protein is CASSPGQDREQYF. As DNA, the CDR3 is TGTGCCAGCAGCCCAGGACAGGATAGGGAGCAGTACTTC. This chain links TRBV7-2 with TRBJ2-7, with 7 bases that match TRBD1. Trimming removed 5 bases from V and 7 bases from J; junction bases left unmatched: 8. Germline V CDR1 and CDR2: SGHTA, FQGNSA. The CDR3 contains 13 residues.

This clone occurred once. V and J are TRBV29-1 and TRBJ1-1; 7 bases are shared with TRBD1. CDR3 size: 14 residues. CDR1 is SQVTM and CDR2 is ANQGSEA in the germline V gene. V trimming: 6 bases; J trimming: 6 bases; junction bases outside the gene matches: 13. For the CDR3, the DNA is TGCAGCGTCCCTGGACAGGATTCCTTCTCTGAAGCTTTCTTT. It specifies CSVPGQDSFSEAFF.

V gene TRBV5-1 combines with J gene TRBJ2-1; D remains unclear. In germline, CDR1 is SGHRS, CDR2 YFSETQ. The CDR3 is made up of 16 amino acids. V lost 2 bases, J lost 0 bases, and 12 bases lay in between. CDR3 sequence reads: CASSFNADSSYNEQFF. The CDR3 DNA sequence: TGCGCCAGCAGCTTCAACGCGGATAGCTCCTACAATGAGCAGTTCTTC.

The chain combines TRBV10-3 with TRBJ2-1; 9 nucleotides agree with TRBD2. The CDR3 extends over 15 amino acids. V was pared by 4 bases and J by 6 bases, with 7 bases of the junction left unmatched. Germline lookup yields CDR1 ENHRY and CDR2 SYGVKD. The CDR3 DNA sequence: TGTGCCATCAGTGGAGGGGGGACTAGCTTCAATGAGCAGTTCTTC. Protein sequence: CAISGGGTSFNEQFF.

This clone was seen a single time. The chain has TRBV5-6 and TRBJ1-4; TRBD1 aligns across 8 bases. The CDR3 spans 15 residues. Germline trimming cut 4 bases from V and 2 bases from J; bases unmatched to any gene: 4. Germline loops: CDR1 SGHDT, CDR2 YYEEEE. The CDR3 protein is CASSIGQGTNEKLFF. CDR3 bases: TGTGCCAGCAGCATTGGACAGGGCACTAATGAAAAACTGTTTTTT.

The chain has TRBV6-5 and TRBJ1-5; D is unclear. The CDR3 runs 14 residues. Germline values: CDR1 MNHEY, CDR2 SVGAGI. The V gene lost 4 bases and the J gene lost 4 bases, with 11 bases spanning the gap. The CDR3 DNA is TGTGCCAGCAGTTCTAGCGGGCAAAATCAGCCCCAGCATTTT. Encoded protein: CASSSSGQNQPQHF.

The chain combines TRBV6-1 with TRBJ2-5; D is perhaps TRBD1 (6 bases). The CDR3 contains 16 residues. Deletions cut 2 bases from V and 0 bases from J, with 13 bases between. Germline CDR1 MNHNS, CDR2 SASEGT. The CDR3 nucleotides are TGTGCCAGCAGTGAACCCCCCGAGGGGGACCAAGAGACCCAGTACTTC. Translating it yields CASSEPPEGDQETQYF.

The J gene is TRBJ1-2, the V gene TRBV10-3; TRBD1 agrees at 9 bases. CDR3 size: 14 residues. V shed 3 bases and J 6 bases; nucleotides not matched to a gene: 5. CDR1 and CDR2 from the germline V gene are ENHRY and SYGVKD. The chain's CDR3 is CAISDRDRADGYTF. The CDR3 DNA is TGTGCCATCAGTGATAGGGACAGGGCTGATGGCTACACCTTC.

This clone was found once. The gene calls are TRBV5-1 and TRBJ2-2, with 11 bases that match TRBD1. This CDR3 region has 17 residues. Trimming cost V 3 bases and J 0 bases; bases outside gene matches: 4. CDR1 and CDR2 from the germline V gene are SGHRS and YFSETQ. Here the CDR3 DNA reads TGCGCCAGCAGCTGGGCGGGACAGGGGGCGAACACCGGGGAGCTGTTTTTT. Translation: CASSWAGQGANTGELFF.

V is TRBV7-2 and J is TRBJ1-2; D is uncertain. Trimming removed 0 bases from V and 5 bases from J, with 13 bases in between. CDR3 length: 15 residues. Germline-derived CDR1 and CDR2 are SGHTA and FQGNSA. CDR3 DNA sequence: TGTGCCAGCAGCTTAGCCCTAAGCCAATCTTATGGCTACACCTTC. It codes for CASSLALSQSYGYTF. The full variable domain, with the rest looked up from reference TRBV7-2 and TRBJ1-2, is GAGVSQSPSNKVTEKGKDVELRCDPISGHTALYWYRQSLGQGLEFLIYFQGNSAPDKSGLPSDRFSAERTGGSVSTLTIQRTQQEDSAVYLCASSLALSQSYGYTFGSGTRLTVV.

CDR3 in DNA: TGTGCCAGCAGTTACACAGGGTTAGAGACCCAGTACTTC. Its protein product is CASSYTGLETQYF. The chain links TRBV6-5 to TRBJ2-5; the D gene is possibly TRBD1 (6 bases). Germline loops: CDR1 MNHEY, CDR2 SVGAGI. The V gene lost 2 bases and the J gene lost 4 bases, with 8 bases spanning the gap. CDR3 length: 13 residues.